This entry concerns a single T cell receptor beta chain. Its antigen specificity is not known. Base qualities are not provided; no much larger clone lies one nucleotide away. These data originate in a study of blood T cells in healthy people across ages (dated by TCRdb to the mid-2010s). For context, the study as a whole: In model experiments, template switching captured about one uniquely barcoded TCR beta cDNA molecule for every two T cells. Donors were grouped into four age groups: young (average approximately 15 years), middle-aged (39), aged (around 60) and long-lived (approximately 78). Using the same blood draw, the study looked at two additional independent replicas of 1 million unique cDNA reads for two donors, one aged 18 to 30 and the other aged 80 or older. To avoid experimental bias, donors of different ages were randomly spread across the sequencing lanes. To track age-related changes in TCR beta repertoire diversity, the study relied on deep sequencing normalized with unique cDNA molecular identifiers. Points the paper makes about the study in general: Because the CMV infection status of the donors was unknown, age-related changes in expanded clonotypes may potentially have been confounded. Estimates of total diversity based on one million sequenced T cells were regarded as lower bounds and as underestimates. Observed TCR beta diversity per million T cells fell roughly linearly with age, and a significant reduction was already apparent by age about 36. Compared with the aged group, the long-lived group had more naive CD4+ T cells, fewer expanded clones and increased TCR diversity, a pattern suggesting age selection. Conclusive comparison of naive and antigen-experienced compartments was prevented by the profiling of bulk unsorted PBMCs. The percentage of naive T cells measured by flow cytometry correlated strongly with observed TCR beta diversity.

Via the germline V gene (reference sequence), CDR1 is SEHNR and CDR2 FQNEAQ. Trimming at the junction amounts to 1 base on V and 6 bases on J, and the germline ends lie 10 bases apart. Spanning cysteine to phenylalanine, the CDR3 consists of 14 amino acids. Only CDR3 DNA is held: 42 bases, read in frame from base 1. Donors were 39 systemically healthy Caucasian individuals from Russia aged about 6 to 100 years. Each donor gave ten milliliters of peripheral blood, drawn into EDTA-treated Vacutainer tubes. PBMCs were isolated by Ficoll-Paque density-gradient centrifugation, with at least 6.5 million obtained per sample. Total RNA was extracted from PBMCs with Trizol reagent, with at least 6 micrograms obtained per sample. For every donor, flow cytometry on a PBMC aliquot measured the percentage of naive CD45RAhigh/CD27high T cells. Library preparation employed 5' RACE. Sequencing was performed on an Illumina HiSeq 2500. A second PCR of about 7 to 12 cycles was performed with a sample-barcoded 5' primer and a J-beta primer mix. A unique molecular identifier was introduced onto each TCR beta cDNA molecule by a template-switch 5' adaptor carrying 12 random nucleotides. Each sample yielded at least 3 million CDR3-containing paired-end reads. All of the RNA was converted into first-strand cDNA using the Mint cDNA synthesis kit, with a TRBC-specific oligonucleotide serving as the primer. Following uracil-DNA glycosylase treatment, all cDNA underwent a first 18-cycle PCR with the universal primers M1SS and BC2_uni_R. Per the authors' processing: For normalization, 1 million high-quality reads were randomly selected from each sample, with every read carrying a distinct molecular identifier. Instead of being binned into consensus sequences, reads with shared molecular identifiers were discarded. MiTCR, with a Q25 quality threshold and the strictest error-elimination algorithm, was used for CDR3 identification, clonotype clustering and error correction. Lower-bound total TCR beta diversity was estimated with a nonparametric unseen species model using Euler transformation. TCRdb reran the public reads through fastp at Q25 and MiXCR, keeping productive beta chains. A single entry per CDR3 protein holds the most common genes and DNA from its merged rows. The V and J calls reflect TCRdb's pipeline rather than the authors' work. The sample has approximately 1.5 million distinct CDR3 sequences on record, around 40% of them singletons. In total, the top ten clones hold about 4.1% of the sample.

This clonotype was obtained from a woman younger than 30 in good health. The sequencing input was blood. The chain employs TRBV7-9 and TRBJ2-1; a confident D gene designation cannot be given. CDR3 region: CASSLETSGNEQFF. The bases are TGTGCCAGCAGCTTAGAGACATCTGGCAATGAGCAGTTCTTC.